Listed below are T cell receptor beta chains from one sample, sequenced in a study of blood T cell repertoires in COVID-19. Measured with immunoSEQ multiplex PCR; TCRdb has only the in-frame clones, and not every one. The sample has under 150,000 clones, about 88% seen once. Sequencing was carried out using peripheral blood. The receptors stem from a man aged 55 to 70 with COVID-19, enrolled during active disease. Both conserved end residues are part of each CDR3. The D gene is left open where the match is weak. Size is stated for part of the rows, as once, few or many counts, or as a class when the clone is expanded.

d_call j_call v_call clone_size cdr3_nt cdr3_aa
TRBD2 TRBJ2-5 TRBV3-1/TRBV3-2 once TGTGCCAGCAGCCAAAGGGGGACTAGCGGCTTCAGGGAGACCCAGTACTTC CASSQRGTSGFRETQYF
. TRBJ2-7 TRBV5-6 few TGTGCCAGCAGCTCCGGACAGCCGGCAGGGGAGCAGTACTTC CASSSGQPAGEQYF
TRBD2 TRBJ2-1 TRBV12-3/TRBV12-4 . TGTGCCAGCAGTTTTAGTGGGAGGGCGAAGTTCTTC CASSFSGRAKFF
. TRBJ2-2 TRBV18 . TGTGCCAGCTCACCGTCTAGGCACAACACCGGGGAGCTGTTTTTT CASSPSRHNTGELFF
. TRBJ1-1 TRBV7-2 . TGTGCCAGCAGCTTAGGGGGACTTTTGAACACTGAAGCTTTCTTT CASSLGGLLNTEAFF
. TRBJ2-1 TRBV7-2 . TGTGCCAGCAGAACTCAGGGTATTATTGAGCAGTTCTTC CASRTQGIIEQFF
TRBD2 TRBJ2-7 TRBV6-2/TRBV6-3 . TGTGCCAGCAGTTACGGGGCTAGCGGTTTCTACGAGCAGTACTTC CASSYGASGFYEQYF
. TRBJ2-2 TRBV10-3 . TGTGCCATCAGTGAGACAGGACGAGGCACCGGGGAGCTGTTTTTT CAISETGRGTGELFF
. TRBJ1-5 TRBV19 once TGTGCCAGTACCCTCGGGGGTTCTGGGCAGCCCCAGCATTTT CASTLGGSGQPQHF
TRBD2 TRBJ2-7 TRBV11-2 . TGTGCCAGCAGCTTAGCCGGCGGGGAGGGAGTCTACGAGCAGTACTTC CASSLAGGEGVYEQYF
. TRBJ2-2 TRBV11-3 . TGTGCCAGCAGCCCGGGACACGGGAACAACGGGGAGCTGTTTTTT CASSPGHGNNGELFF
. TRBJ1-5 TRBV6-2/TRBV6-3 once TGTGCCAGCAGTTACTACGGTAATCAGCCCCAGCATTTT CASSYYGNQPQHF
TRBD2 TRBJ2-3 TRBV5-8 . TGTGCCAGCATTTTGCCAGGGAGGGATACAGATACGCAGTATTTT CASILPGRDTDTQYF
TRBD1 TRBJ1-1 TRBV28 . TGTGCCAGCAGTCCCACGACAGGGGGGGTTACTGAAGCTTTCTTT CASSPTTGGVTEAFF
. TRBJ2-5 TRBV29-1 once TGCAGCGTTGACAGGGGAGGGGAGACCCAGTACTTC CSVDRGGETQYF
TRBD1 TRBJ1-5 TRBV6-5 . TGTGCCAGCATCCCTCGGGACAGGGGGCGTCAGCCCCAGCATTTT CASIPRDRGRQPQHF
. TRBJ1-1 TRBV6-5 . TGTGCCAGCAACCCGACAGTGTGGGCTTTCTTT CASNPTVWAFF
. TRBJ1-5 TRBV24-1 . TGTGCCACCAGTGAGTCGTATACAGGGCCGGATCAGCCCCAGCATTTT CATSESYTGPDQPQHF
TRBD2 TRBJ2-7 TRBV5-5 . TGTGCCAGCAGTCCTAGCGGGAGGCTTGACGAGCAGTACTTC CASSPSGRLDEQYF
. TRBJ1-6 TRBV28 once TGTGCCAGCAGCCGAGGCAATTCACCCCTCCACTTT CASSRGNSPLHF
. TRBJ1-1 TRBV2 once TGTGCCAGATCTAGAACGTCGAACACTGAAGCTTTCTTT CARSRTSNTEAFF
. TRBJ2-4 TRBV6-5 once TGTGCCAGCTCCCGCCAGGGCCGCTGGGGAAACATTCAGTACTTC CASSRQGRWGNIQYF
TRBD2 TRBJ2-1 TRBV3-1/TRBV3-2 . TGTGCCAGCAGCCGAACCCGACCCGGACTAGCGGGCGACAATGAGCAGTTCTTC CASSRTRPGLAGDNEQFF
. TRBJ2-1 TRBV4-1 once TGCGCCAGCAGCCCCCGGGTAGCGCAAGCCCCCTACAATGAGCAGTTCTTC CASSPRVAQAPYNEQFF
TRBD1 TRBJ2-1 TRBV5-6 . TGTGCCAGCAGCTTGGATCAGGCAGGGGGTACCTACAATGAGCAGTTCTTC CASSLDQAGGTYNEQFF
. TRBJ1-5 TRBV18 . TGTGCCAGCTCAACCCGGACTAATCAGCCCCAGCATTTT CASSTRTNQPQHF
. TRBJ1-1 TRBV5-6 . TGTGCCAGCCGATTCAGGGGTGAAGCTTTCTTT CASRFRGEAFF
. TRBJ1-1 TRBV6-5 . TGTGCCAGCAGTTACGAGCTGAACACTGAAGCTTTCTTT CASSYELNTEAFF
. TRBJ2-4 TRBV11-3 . TGTGCCACAGCAGGGGTAGCCAAAAACATTCAGTACTTC CATAGVAKNIQYF
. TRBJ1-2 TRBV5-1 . TGCGCCAGCAGCCCGACAGGAGGCCCCTTCTATGGCTACACCTTC CASSPTGGPFYGYTF
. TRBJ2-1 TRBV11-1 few TGTGCCAGCAGCTTACAAACGAGGGCCGATGAGCAGTTCTTC CASSLQTRADEQFF
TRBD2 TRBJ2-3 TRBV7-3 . TGTGCCAGCAGGAGACAATCGCGGGAGAGCGATACGCAGTATTTT CASRRQSRESDTQYF
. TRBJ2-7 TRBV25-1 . TGTGCCAGCACTAAGACTAGGAGCCACGAGCAGTACTTC CASTKTRSHEQYF
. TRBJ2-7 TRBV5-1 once TGCGCCAGCAGCTTGTCTGGTAGCAGGGGCTACGAGCAGTACTTC CASSLSGSRGYEQYF
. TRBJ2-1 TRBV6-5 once TGTGCCAGCAGTTACGATCCGGAGAACGCCTACAATGAGCAGTTCTTC CASSYDPENAYNEQFF
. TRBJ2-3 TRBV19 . TGTGCCAGTAGCAGAACCTTCGGCACAGATACGCAGTATTTT CASSRTFGTDTQYF
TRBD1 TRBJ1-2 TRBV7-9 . TGTGCCAGCAGCTTGACAGGGGTGGACTATGGCTACACCTTC CASSLTGVDYGYTF
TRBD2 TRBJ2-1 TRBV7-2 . TGTGCCAGCAGCTTATCCGTGGGAGGGCCTCTAAATGAGCAGTTCTTC CASSLSVGGPLNEQFF
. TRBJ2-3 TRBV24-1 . TGTGCCACCAGTGAGGATCAGGGAACAGATACGCAGTATTTT CATSEDQGTDTQYF
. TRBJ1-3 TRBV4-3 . TGCGCCAGCAGCCAAGATCTAGGAGGAAACACCATATATTTT CASSQDLGGNTIYF
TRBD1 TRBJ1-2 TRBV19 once TGTGCCAGTAGAGGGACAGGGACTGAATATGGCTACACCTTC CASRGTGTEYGYTF
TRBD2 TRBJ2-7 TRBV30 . TGTGCCTGGAATGCGGGAGGGGTCTACGAGCAGTACTTC CAWNAGGVYEQYF